One and the same sample provided the 23 T cell receptor beta chains below, sequenced in a study of control samples from healthy donors and cancer patients. Libraries were prepared by immunoSEQ multiplex PCR; TCRdb keeps only in-frame clonotypes and omits some of them. The sample records 150,000 to 200,000 clones, roughly 93% being singletons. The sequenced sample consisted of blood. All receptors come from a woman aged 60-75 years in good health.

V gene TRBV5-1 combines with J gene TRBJ1-4; 7 bases line up with TRBD1. This CDR3 spans 14 amino acids. Per the germline V gene, CDR1 is SGHRS and CDR2 is YFSETQ. V lost 4 bases and J lost 8; bases outside the gene matches: 8. The chain's CDR3 is CASSHRDSTEKLFF. Written as DNA, the CDR3 is TGCGCCAGCAGCCACCGGGACAGCACAGAAAAACTGTTTTTT. Drawing the rest from reference TRBV5-1 and TRBJ1-4, the complete variable domain is KAGVTQTPRYLIKTRGQQVTLSCSPISGHRSVSWYQQTPGQGLQFLFEYFSETQRNKGNFPGRFSGRQFSNSRSEMNVSTLELGDSALYLCASSHRDSTEKLFFGSGTQLSVL.

The CDR3 DNA reads TGTGCCAGCAGCTCACAGGTGGACACTGAAGCTTTCTTT. Encoded protein: CASSSQVDTEAFF. The rearrangement uses TRBV7-3 and TRBJ1-1; weak D call: TRBD1 (5 bases). The CDR3 has 13 residues. In germline, CDR1 is SGHTA, CDR2 FQGTGA. V lost 4 bases and J lost 3, with 9 bases in between. Combining the CDR3 with reference TRBV7-3 and TRBJ1-1 gives the whole variable domain GAGVSQTPSNKVTEKGKYVELRCDPISGHTALYWYRQSLGQGPEFLIYFQGTGAADDSGLPNDRFFAVRPEGSVSTLKIQRTERGDSAVYLCASSSQVDTEAFFGQGTRLTVV.

This chain joins TRBV5-4 and TRBJ2-4; the match to TRBD2 covers 8 bases. Germline V CDR1 and CDR2: SGHNT, YYREEE (reference sequence). The CDR3 loop spans 17 amino acids. The V gene end was trimmed by 0 bases and the J gene end by 0 bases; junction bases not matched to a gene: 5. The CDR3 region is CASSLERGGIAKNIQYF. The CDR3 DNA follows: TGTGCCAGCAGCTTGGAACGCGGGGGGATAGCCAAAAACATTCAGTACTTC.

On this clone itself: The sample contains more than one DNA sequence encoding this CDR3. The chain links TRBV11-2 to TRBJ1-2; 7 bases align to TRBD1. Trimming at V came to 0 bases and at J to 4 bases, leaving 8 bases not matched to a gene. Germline lookup yields CDR1 SGHAT and CDR2 FQNNGV. CDR3 length: 16 amino acids. The CDR3 protein is CASSLDGQAPLYGYTF. As DNA, the CDR3 is TGTGCCAGCAGCTTAGATGGACAGGCCCCACTCTATGGCTACACCTTC.

The chain carries TRBV7-9 and TRBJ1-1; the D gene is possibly TRBD1 (5 bases). With 8 bases removed from V and 1 base from J, the gap between germline ends came to 11 bases. Germline V CDR1 and CDR2: SEHNR, FQNEAQ (reference sequence). The CDR3 sequence is 13 residues long. CDR3 bases: TGTGCCAGCGGAAGGGGCTCGAACACTGAAGCTTTCTTT. This translates into CASGRGSNTEAFF.

The CDR3 sequence is CASSLFRGTDTQYF. The DNA of the CDR3 is TGTGCCAGCAGTTTATTTCGGGGAACAGATACGCAGTATTTT. The V and J genes are TRBV27 and TRBJ2-3; a possible D gene is TRBD2 (5 bases). Germline CDR1 and CDR2: MNHEY and SMNVEV (reference sequence). The CDR3 consists of 14 residues. The ends were cut back, 1 base at V and 3 bases at J, with 8 bases in the middle.

The chain carries TRBV19 and TRBJ1-6; 8 bases are a match to TRBD1. Germline assignment: CDR1 LNHDA and CDR2 SQIVND (reference sequence). The CDR3 is made up of 15 amino acids. V trimming: 9 bases; J trimming: 9 bases; junction bases outside the gene matches: 13. CDR3 DNA sequence: TGTGCCAGCTCGATCCAGGGGGCCGATTTTTCACCCCTCCACTTT. Translating gives CASSIQGADFSPLHF.

The rearrangement uses TRBV14 and TRBJ2-5; TRBD1 or TRBD2 may be the D gene (6 bases each). The CDR3 runs 15 residues. The V gene's germline CDR1 is SGHDN and CDR2 FVKESK. The germline V and J ends were trimmed by 0 bases and 4 bases, with 12 bases remaining between them. The CDR3 sequence: CASSQDAGGGETQYF. CDR3 DNA: TGTGCCAGCAGCCAAGATGCCGGGGGCGGAGAGACCCAGTACTTC. The full variable domain, rest sourced from reference TRBV14 and TRBJ2-5, is EAGVTQFPSHSVIEKGQTVTLRCDPISGHDNLYWYRRVMGKEIKFLLHFVKESKQDESGMPNNRFLAERTGGTYSTLKVQPAELEDSGVYFCASSQDAGGGETQYFGPGTRLLVL.

This chain connects TRBV4-3 to TRBJ1-2; D gene ambiguous. The CDR3 consists of 15 residues. V shed 1 base and J shed 1 base, with 10 bases lying between them. In germline, CDR1 is LGHNA, CDR2 YSLEER. CDR3 DNA sequence: TGCGCCAGCAGCCAAGGGTCAGCCGATAACTATGGCTACACCTTC. This codes for CASSQGSADNYGYTF.

V usage is TRBV5-4 and J usage is TRBJ1-2; weak D call: TRBD1 (5 bases). The V end lost 0 bases, the J end lost 1 base, and 7 bases lay between the germline ends. In germline, CDR1 is SGHNT, CDR2 YYREEE (reference sequence). The CDR3 spans 14 residues. CDR3 amino acids: CASSLAGVNYGYTF. In DNA form, the CDR3 reads TGTGCCAGCAGCTTGGCGGGGGTTAACTATGGCTACACCTTC.

The J gene is TRBJ2-7, the V gene TRBV5-4; the D gene is possibly TRBD1 (5 bases). This CDR3 has 15 residues. V dropped 4 bases and J dropped 2 bases, with 16 bases sitting between them. CDR1 is SGHNT, CDR2 YYREEE, per germline (reference sequence). The CDR3 loop is CASSPGDRPTYEQYF. For the CDR3, the DNA is TGTGCCAGCAGCCCTGGTGACAGACCGACCTACGAGCAGTACTTC.

This clone was observed a few times. CDR3 sequence reads: CASSFTSSGNTEAFF. The CDR3 bases are TGTGCCAGCAGCTTCACTTCTTCTGGTAACACTGAAGCTTTCTTT. The chain couples TRBV3-1 (or the pseudogene TRBV3-2) to TRBJ1-1; D gene ambiguous. Germline values: CDR1 LGHDT, CDR2 YNNKEL (reference sequence). This CDR3 has 15 residues. The V and J ends lost 5 bases and 2 bases respectively, with 15 bases between them.

This chain's CDR3 is CASSQILSYGYTF. The CDR3 DNA is TGTGCCAGCAGCCAGATTTTGAGCTATGGCTACACCTTC. The chain couples TRBV3-1 (or the pseudogene TRBV3-2) to TRBJ1-2; D is undetermined. Germline V CDR1 and CDR2: LGHDT, YNNKEL (reference sequence). Deletions cut 3 bases from V and 4 bases from J, with 9 bases between. The CDR3 extends over 13 amino acids.

This chain joins TRBV19 and TRBJ1-5; no firm D call. The germline gives CDR1 LNHDA, CDR2 SQIVND (reference sequence). V lost 3 bases to trimming and J lost 0 bases, with 9 bases between them. This CDR3 has 15 residues. The CDR3 coding sequence is TGTGCCAGTAGTATCACCCAGTATAGCAATCAGCCCCAGCATTTT. Its translation: CASSITQYSNQPQHF.

J is TRBJ1-1 and V is TRBV5-1; D might be TRBD1 (6 bases). The length of the CDR3 is 15 residues. Germline V lookup: CDR1 SGHRS, CDR2 YFSETQ. V was clipped by 0 bases and J by 5 bases, with 14 bases between them. The CDR3 DNA reads as TGCGCCAGCAGCTTGGAGGGTCAGGGGCAAACTGAAGCTTTCTTT. Its protein is CASSLEGQGQTEAFF.

The chain is built from TRBV2 and TRBJ1-1; 12 bases are shared with TRBD1. V was clipped by 9 bases and J by 2 bases; unmatched bases: 10. Germline values: CDR1 SNHLY, CDR2 FYNNEI. The CDR3 sequence is 16 residues long. The CDR3, as DNA: TGTGCCAGTCTCTCCGGGACAGGGGGCCTTAACACTGAAGCTTTCTTT. Protein product: CASLSGTGGLNTEAFF. The complete variable domain, with remaining parts taken from reference TRBV2 and TRBJ1-1, reads EPEVTQTPSHQVTQMGQEVILRCVPISNHLYFYWYRQILGQKVEFLVSFYNNEISEKSEIFDDQFSVERPDGSNFTLKIRSTKLEDSAMYFCASLSGTGGLNTEAFFGQGTRLTVV.

V usage is TRBV11-3 and J usage is TRBJ1-3, with a tentative D call TRBD1 (5 bases). The CDR3 has 15 residues. Deletions cut 4 bases from V and 1 base from J, with 11 bases between. CDR1 and CDR2 from the germline V gene are SGHNT and YENEEA. CDR3 loop: CASSYGTESGNTIYF. The CDR3 DNA reads as TGTGCCAGCAGCTACGGGACGGAGTCTGGAAACACCATATATTTT.

The chain combines TRBV6-5 with TRBJ1-5; no clear D gene. V lost 6 bases and J lost 0, with 12 bases in between. This CDR3 region has 15 residues. CDR1 MNHEY and CDR2 SVGAGI come from the germline V gene. The CDR3 DNA reads as TGTGCCAGCAGCCCCGATGGATATAGCAATCAGCCCCAGCATTTT. Translation: CASSPDGYSNQPQHF.

This clone was picked up one time. This sequence joins TRBV6-2 or TRBV6-3 and TRBJ1-5; no definite D call. Germline V gene data show CDR1 as MNHEY and CDR2 as SVGEGT. This CDR3 has 12 amino acids. Trimming took 3 bases from V and 4 from J, leaving 4 bases between them. CDR3 loop: CASSYGNQPQHF. The CDR3 nucleotides read TGTGCCAGCAGTTATGGAAATCAGCCCCAGCATTTT.

In its sample, this clone was seen once. The genes are TRBV7-2 and TRBJ1-4, with D tentatively TRBD1 (6 bases). The CDR3 contains 17 residues. Germline V lookup: CDR1 SGHTA, CDR2 FQGNSA. Between the trimmed V and J ends, which lost 1 base and 5 bases, there was a span of 17 bases. CDR3 amino acids: CASSLGAFGQINEKLFF. In DNA, the CDR3 is TGTGCCAGCAGCTTAGGGGCTTTTGGACAGATAAATGAAAAACTGTTTTTT.

The chain carries TRBV3-1 (or the pseudogene TRBV3-2) and TRBJ1-1; 7 nucleotides agree with TRBD1. The germline gives CDR1 LGHDT, CDR2 YNNKEL (reference sequence). The CDR3 contains 15 residues. Trimming took 4 bases from V and 4 from J; bases not matched to a gene: 9. The CDR3 loop is CASSPPTGRVTEAFF. The CDR3 DNA follows: TGTGCCAGCAGCCCTCCGACAGGGCGAGTCACTGAAGCTTTCTTT.

This rearrangement joins TRBV9 to TRBJ2-3; 10 nucleotides align to TRBD1. This CDR3 comprises 16 residues. Germline lookup yields CDR1 SGDLS and CDR2 YYNGEE. The junction had 6 bases not matched to a gene; V was cut back by 1 base and J by 4 bases. CDR3 region: CASSVTDRGRADTQYF. The DNA for the CDR3 is TGTGCCAGCAGCGTAACAGACAGGGGGCGGGCAGATACGCAGTATTTT. The full variable domain, in which reference TRBV9 and TRBJ2-3 provide the parts outside the CDR3, is DSGVTQTPKHLITATGQRVTLRCSPRSGDLSVYWYQQSLDQGLQFLIQYYNGEERAKGNILERFSAQQFPDLHSELNLSSLELGDSALYFCASSVTDRGRADTQYFGPGTRLTVL.

V and J are TRBV5-8 and TRBJ2-3; possible D gene TRBD1, 6 bases. Germline V lookup: CDR1 SGHTS, CDR2 YDEGEE. Trimming cost V 4 bases and J 0 bases, with 12 bases left between them. The CDR3 contains 15 residues. CDR3: CASSPDSSSTDTQYF. In DNA form, the CDR3 reads TGTGCCAGCAGCCCGGACAGTTCTAGCACAGATACGCAGTATTTT.